This TCR beta chain comes out of a study of T cell responses to AZD1222 COVID-19 vaccine. Study background: Second doses at about 4 or about 12 weeks were pooled.

V dropped 4 bases and J dropped 9 bases, with 12 bases sitting between them. CDR3 size: 12 residues. The germline V gene has CDR1 MDHEN and CDR2 SYDVKM. TCRdb's table, derived via immunoSEQ multiplex PCR, lists solely in-frame clones and lacks some. The sample holds roughly 100,000 clones, about 89% seen once. Findings of the study overall: Donors were mostly white British, more females; clonal diversity possibly underestimated. Seropositive at baseline were only five or six AZD1222 recipients.

To note about this clone: No antigen is known for it.

The input for sequencing was peripheral blood, taken on day 0 of AZD1222 vaccination. This clonotype originated in an adult in good health. V is TRBV28 and J is TRBJ1-1; TRBD1 is a possible D gene (6 bases). CDR3 amino acids: CASSSGTPKAFF. CDR3 DNA sequence: TGTGCCAGCAGTTCCGGGACACCCAAAGCTTTCTTT.